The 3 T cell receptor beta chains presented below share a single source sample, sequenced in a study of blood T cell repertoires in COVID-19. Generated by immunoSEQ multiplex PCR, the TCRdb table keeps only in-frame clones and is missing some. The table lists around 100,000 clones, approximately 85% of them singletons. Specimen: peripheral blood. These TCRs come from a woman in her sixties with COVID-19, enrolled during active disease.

The CDR3, as DNA: TGTGCCAGCAGCGATACACCGTTCCAAGAGACCCAGTACTTC. This sequence encodes CASSDTPFQETQYF. The chain carries TRBV7-2 and TRBJ2-5; D gene ambiguous. Trimming stripped 5 bases from V and 1 base from J, with 11 bases between. This CDR3 is 14 amino acids long. Germline CDR1 SGHTA, CDR2 FQGNSA.

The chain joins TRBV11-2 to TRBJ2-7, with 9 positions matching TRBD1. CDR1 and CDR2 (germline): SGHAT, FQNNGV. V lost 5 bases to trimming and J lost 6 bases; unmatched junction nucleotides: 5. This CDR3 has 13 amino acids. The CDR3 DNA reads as TGTGCCAGCAGCCGGGACAGGGTGGGCGAGCAGTACTTC. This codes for CASSRDRVGEQYF. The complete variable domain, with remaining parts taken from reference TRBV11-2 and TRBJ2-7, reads EAGVAQSPRYKIIEKRQSVAFWCNPISGHATLYWYQQILGQGPKLLIQFQNNGVVDDSQLPKDRFSAERLKGVDSTLKIQPAKLEDSAVYLCASSRDRVGEQYFGPGTRLTVT.

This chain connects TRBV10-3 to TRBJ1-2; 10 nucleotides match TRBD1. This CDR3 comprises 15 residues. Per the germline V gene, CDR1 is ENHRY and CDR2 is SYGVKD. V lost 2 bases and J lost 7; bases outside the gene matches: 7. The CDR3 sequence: CAISEPAGQGSGYTF. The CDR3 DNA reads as TGTGCCATCAGTGAGCCGGCGGGACAGGGGTCTGGCTACACCTTC.